The present T cell receptor (beta chain) was sequenced within a study of CXCR3-negative and CXCR3-positive naive CD8 T cells. Remarks on this clonotype: Antigen: not known.

Naive CD8+ T cells showed a CD45RO-CCR7+CD27+CD95- phenotype. Germline V gives CDR1 SGHVS, CDR2 FQNEAQ. The CDR3 runs to 12 residues. Study-level results: Naive cells that were CXCR3-positive had more hydrophobic TRB CDR3s (compared with CXCR3-negative naive cells). Similar TRBV-TRBJ usage was seen in naive cells (both CXCR3-negative and CXCR3-positive), but memory cells differed.

The libraries of TRB cDNA were prepared using 5' RACE with UMI labels. After re-calling the 5' RACE reads, TCRdb lists one entry per CDR3 protein, DNA absent. Here the sample table reports around 140,000 distinct CDR3 sequences. The source is a human donor in good health. Some clones in this sample may be carry-over from other donors' samples. Material: naive CXCR3+ CD8+ T cells from blood. The subset denotes: CD45RO-CCR7+CD27+CD95- naive CD8+ T cells expressing CXCR3 (TNR3+). This chain connects TRBV7-8 to TRBJ1-1. CDR3 loop: CASSFDGDEAFF.